Presented here are 23 T cell receptor beta chains from one specimen sequenced in a study of cytomegalovirus exposure and HLA in healthy donors. Primers for the PCR totalled 60 Vbeta and 13 Jbeta. Sequenced by immunoSEQ multiplex PCR; TCRdb stores in-frame clones only, minus some. Found here are 87,000 or so clones, approximately 77% of them singletons; the top ten hold 4.5% to 5.5%. Sequencing was done on a sample of PBMCs. The source is a woman aged 40-49 years in good health and CMV-seronegative.

The table lists this clone with a few counts. The genes are TRBV7-3 and TRBJ2-1; 10 bases agree with TRBD1. With V trimmed by 5 bases and J by 4 bases, 5 bases remained unmatched. CDR3 length equals 15 residues. Per the germline V gene, CDR1 is SGHTA and CDR2 is FQGTGA. Written as DNA, the CDR3 is TGTGCCAGCAGCGCTGGACAGGGGGGATACAATGAGCAGTTCTTC. Translating gives CASSAGQGGYNEQFF.

This chain uses TRBV10-1 with TRBJ1-5, with TRBD1 as a possible D gene (5 bases). The V end lost 2 bases, the J end lost 4 bases, and 15 bases lay between the germline ends. Per the germline V gene, CDR1 is WNHNN and CDR2 is SYGVQD (reference sequence). The CDR3 is made up of 16 amino acids. CDR3 protein: CASSEKGRFGNQPQHF. As DNA, the CDR3 is TGCGCCAGCAGTGAGAAGGGGCGGTTCGGGAATCAGCCCCAGCATTTT.

Details on this clone: At the DNA level, this CDR3 is encoded by other sequences in the same sample as well. The J gene is TRBJ1-1, the V gene TRBV7-8; the D gene is possibly TRBD1 (5 bases). Deletions cut 5 bases from V and 4 bases from J, with 17 bases between. Per the germline V gene, CDR1 is SGHVS and CDR2 is FQNEAQ. This CDR3 is 15 amino acids long. The CDR3 DNA sequence: TGTGCCAGCAGCGCCCTAGGAGGAGGGGTCACTGAAGCTTTCTTT. Its translation: CASSALGGGVTEAFF. Filled out from reference TRBV7-8 and TRBJ1-1, the complete variable domain reads GAGVSQSPRYKVAKRGQDVALRCDPISGHVSLFWYQQALGQGPEFLTYFQNEAQLDKSGLPSDRFFAERPEGSVSTLKIQRTQQEDSAVYLCASSALGGGVTEAFFGQGTRLTVV.

This clone was detected a few times. This chain joins TRBV28 and TRBJ1-3, with D unclear. Germline V gene data show CDR1 as MDHEN and CDR2 as SYDVKM. V shed 2 bases and J shed 12 bases, with 8 bases lying between them. This CDR3 region has 11 residues. Here the CDR3 reads CASSLRFVIYF. The CDR3 DNA is TGTGCCAGCAGTTTACGGTTCGTCATATATTTT.

This chain joins TRBV4-3 and TRBJ2-2, with D perhaps matching TRBD1 (7 bases). Germline V CDR1 and CDR2: LGHNA, YSLEER. The ends were cut back, 0 bases at V and 7 bases at J, with 15 bases in the middle. The CDR3 loop spans 16 amino acids. The CDR3 region has the DNA TGCGCCAGCAGCCAAGATACGCCAGGGGGAGGCGGGGAGCTGTTTTTT. Translating gives CASSQDTPGGGGELFF.

The genes are TRBV28 and TRBJ2-5; 7 bases are a match to TRBD2. The V segment lost 6 bases and the J segment 4 bases; nucleotides outside the gene matches: 11. The CDR3 runs 15 residues. Germline loops: CDR1 MDHEN, CDR2 SYDVKM. CDR3 protein: CASRLGGRRGETQYF. For the CDR3, the DNA is TGTGCCAGCAGACTGGGGGGGAGGAGGGGAGAGACCCAGTACTTC.

This chain joins TRBV7-8 and TRBJ2-3, with 8 bases lining up with TRBD2. J lost 5 bases, V lost 3 bases, and 10 bases had no gene match. The CDR3 contains 16 residues. Germline V gene data show CDR1 as SGHVS and CDR2 as FQNEAQ. DNA for the CDR3: TGTGCCAGCAGCTTCGCCCTCGGGGGGGCTGGAGATACGCAGTATTTT. It encodes CASSFALGGAGDTQYF.

The chain recombines TRBV13 with TRBJ1-2; TRBD1 might be the D (5 bases). Deletions cut 4 bases from V and 5 bases from J, with 23 bases between. Germline V gene sequence: CDR1 PRHDT, CDR2 FYEKMQ (reference sequence). The CDR3 is made up of 17 amino acids. The CDR3 nucleotides read TGTGCCAGCAGCTCGCCCGAACCCAGACAGAGACTTTATGGCTACACCTTC. It encodes CASSSPEPRQRLYGYTF.

This rearrangement joins TRBV28 to TRBJ1-1; possible D gene TRBD1, 5 bases. V lost 5 bases and J lost 3, with 16 bases in between. In germline, CDR1 is MDHEN, CDR2 SYDVKM. The CDR3 sequence is 15 residues long. CDR3 region: CASSVNRDSDTEAFF. In nucleotides, the CDR3 is TGTGCCAGCAGTGTAAACCGGGACTCCGACACTGAAGCTTTCTTT.

The chain combines TRBV27 with TRBJ2-5, with 9 bases that match TRBD1. There are 15 residues in the CDR3. V shed 4 bases, J shed 3 bases, and the junction held 6 bases outside the gene matches. Germline CDR1 is MNHEY and CDR2 is SMNVEV (reference sequence). The CDR3 DNA is TGTGCCAGCAGTTCGTACGGGACAGGGAAAGAGACCCAGTACTTC. Translating it yields CASSSYGTGKETQYF.

This clone was seen a handful of times. V gene TRBV5-6 combines with J gene TRBJ1-1; D is undetermined. CDR1 and CDR2 (germline): SGHDT, YYEEEE. The CDR3 covers 16 residues. V lost 0 bases and J lost 5, with 17 bases in between. The CDR3 region is CASSLDLAPAATEAFF. CDR3 in DNA: TGTGCCAGCAGCTTGGACTTGGCCCCGGCGGCGACTGAAGCTTTCTTT.

The gene calls are TRBV4-1 and TRBJ1-1; 7 bases line up with TRBD1. V shed 5 bases, J shed 3 bases, and the junction held 9 bases outside the gene matches. The CDR3 has 15 residues. From germline, CDR1 is MGHRA and CDR2 YSYEKL. The CDR3 sequence: CASSFGQAGDTEAFF. As DNA, the CDR3 is TGCGCCAGCAGCTTCGGACAGGCTGGCGACACTGAAGCTTTCTTT.

The chain joins TRBV7-9 to TRBJ1-1, with no clear D. The germline gives CDR1 SEHNR, CDR2 FQNEAQ (reference sequence). CDR3 length: 15 amino acids. V was trimmed by 4 bases and J by 0 bases, leaving 12 bases between them. The CDR3 is CASSSARLVNTEAFF. Written as DNA, the CDR3 is TGTGCCAGCAGCTCAGCACGGTTGGTGAACACTGAAGCTTTCTTT.

The chain links TRBV27 to TRBJ1-5, with D unresolved. The CDR3 has 13 residues. CDR1 is MNHEY, CDR2 SMNVEV, per germline (reference sequence). V was shortened by 3 bases and J by 5 bases, with 8 bases between the two germline ends. CDR3 residues: CASSFDSDQPQHF. DNA of the CDR3: TGTGCCAGCAGTTTTGATAGTGATCAGCCCCAGCATTTT.

The rearrangement joins TRBV2 to TRBJ1-2, with D tentatively TRBD1 (5 bases). V lost 4 bases and J lost 5, with 11 bases in between. Germline V CDR1 and CDR2: SNHLY, FYNNEI. CDR3 length: 13 amino acids. The CDR3 DNA sequence: TGTGCCAGCAGTGTTGGGGCAACTTATGGCTACACCTTC. Protein product: CASSVGATYGYTF.

The rearrangement uses TRBV2 and TRBJ2-5; 7 nucleotides match TRBD1. The junction had 7 bases not matched to a gene; V was cut back by 7 bases and J by 2 bases. The germline gives CDR1 SNHLY, CDR2 FYNNEI. The CDR3 spans 14 residues. Written as DNA, the CDR3 is TGTGCCAGCATAGGGGGCAAGCGGCAAGAGACCCAGTACTTC. Translated: CASIGGKRQETQYF.

In the case of this clone: A read error may produce the germline difference seen at one junction end. The rearrangement links TRBV6-5 to TRBJ2-7; 7 nucleotides line up with TRBD1. The germline gives CDR1 MNHEY, CDR2 SVGAGI. This CDR3 region has 14 residues. CDR3 loop: CASSYSETGPEKYF. The CDR3 DNA is TGTGCCAGCAGTTACTCAGAGACAGGGCCCGAGAAGTACTTC.

There are a few counts of this clone. This rearrangement joins TRBV19 to TRBJ2-2; weak D call: TRBD1 (6 bases). This CDR3 spans 14 amino acids. Trimming shortened V by 6 bases and J by 3 bases, and 11 bases separated the two germline ends. CDR1 and CDR2 (germline): LNHDA, SQIVND (reference sequence). CDR3 sequence: CASRPDRYTGELFF. The CDR3 DNA reads TGTGCCAGTAGACCGGACAGATACACCGGGGAGCTGTTTTTT. Based on the CDR3 plus reference TRBV19 and TRBJ2-2, the full variable domain is DGGITQSPKYLFRKEGQNVTLSCEQNLNHDAMYWYRQDPGQGLRLIYYSQIVNDFQKGDIAEGYSVSREKKESFPLTVTSAQKNPTAFYLCASRPDRYTGELFFGEGSRLTVL.

The chain employs TRBV4-1 and TRBJ1-6; D gene uncertain. CDR1 and CDR2 (germline): MGHRA, YSYEKL. V lost 2 bases and J lost 1, with 6 bases in between. CDR3 length: 15 amino acids. CDR3 sequence (DNA): TGCGCCAGCAGCCAACAGGTTTCCTATAATTCACCCCTCCACTTT. This codes for CASSQQVSYNSPLHF.

This clone was observed a single time. The CDR3 protein is CAFHSGGARNEQFF. As DNA, the CDR3 is TGTGCCTTCCACAGCGGGGGGGCCCGCAATGAGCAGTTCTTC. The chain employs TRBV30 and TRBJ2-1; TRBD2 matches at 10 bases. After removal of 7 bases from V and 6 bases from J, the junction contained 9 bases not matched to a gene. The CDR3 runs 14 residues. Germline CDR1 GTSNPN, CDR2 SVGIG (reference sequence).

This chain joins TRBV28 and TRBJ1-2, with 9 nucleotides matching TRBD1. V trimming: 3 bases; J trimming: 6 bases; junction bases outside the gene matches: 14. This CDR3 is built from 17 residues. Per germline, CDR1 MDHEN and CDR2 SYDVKM. The DNA of the CDR3 is TGTGCCAGCAGTTTTTGGGGACAGGGTTTTTTATGGCATGGCTACACCTTC. It is translated as CASSFWGQGFLWHGYTF.

J is TRBJ1-1 and V is TRBV5-1, with TRBD1 matching over 9 bases. Losses at the gene ends were 3 bases for V and 3 bases for J; bases not matched to a gene: 9. The germline V gene encodes CDR1 SGHRS and CDR2 YFSETQ. The CDR3 runs 16 residues. The CDR3 region is CASSWGVTGGYTEAFF. The DNA for the CDR3 is TGCGCCAGCAGCTGGGGGGTGACAGGGGGTTACACTGAAGCTTTCTTT.

The chain links TRBV14 to TRBJ2-7; D possibly corresponds to TRBD2 (6 bases). Germline loops: CDR1 SGHDN, CDR2 FVKESK. CDR3 length equals 13 residues. V was cut by 1 base and J by 6 bases, with 10 bases left in between. Here the CDR3 DNA reads TGTGCCAGCAGCCAAGCAATGGGGGGCGAGCAGTACTTC. It yields the protein CASSQAMGGEQYF.